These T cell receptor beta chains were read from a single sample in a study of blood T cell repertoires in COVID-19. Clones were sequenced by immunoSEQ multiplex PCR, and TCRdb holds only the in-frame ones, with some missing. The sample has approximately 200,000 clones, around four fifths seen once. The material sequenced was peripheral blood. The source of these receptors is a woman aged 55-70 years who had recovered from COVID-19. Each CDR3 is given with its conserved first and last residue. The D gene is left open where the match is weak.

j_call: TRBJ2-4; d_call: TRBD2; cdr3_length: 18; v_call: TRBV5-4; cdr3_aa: CASSPTSEGPAGKNIQYF
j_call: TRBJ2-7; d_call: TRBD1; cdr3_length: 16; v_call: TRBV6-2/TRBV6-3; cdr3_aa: CASSGWTGGIGYEQYF
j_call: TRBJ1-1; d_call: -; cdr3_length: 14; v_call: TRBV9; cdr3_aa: CASSPRGANTEAFF
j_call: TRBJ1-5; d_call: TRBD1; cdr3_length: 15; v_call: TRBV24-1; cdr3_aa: CATSASGTGDQPQHF
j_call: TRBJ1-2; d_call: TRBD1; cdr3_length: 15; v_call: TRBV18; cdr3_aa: CASSPQVTGDSGYTF
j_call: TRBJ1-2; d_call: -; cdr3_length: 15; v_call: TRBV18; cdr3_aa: CASSQNGGSDYGYTF
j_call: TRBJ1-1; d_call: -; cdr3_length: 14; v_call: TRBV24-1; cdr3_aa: CATSNGRGITEAFF
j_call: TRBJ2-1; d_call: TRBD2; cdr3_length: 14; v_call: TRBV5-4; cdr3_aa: CASIDRDYYNEQFF
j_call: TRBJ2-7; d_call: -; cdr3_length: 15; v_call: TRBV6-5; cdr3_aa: CASSPGSGVSYEQYF
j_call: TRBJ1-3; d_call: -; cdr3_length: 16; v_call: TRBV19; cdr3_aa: CASSIVGGRSGNTIYF
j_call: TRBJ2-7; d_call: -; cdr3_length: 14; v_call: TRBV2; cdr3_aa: CASRPGQFSYEQYF
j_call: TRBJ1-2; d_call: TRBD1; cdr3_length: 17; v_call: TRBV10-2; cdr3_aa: CASWGQGRAVSNYGYTF
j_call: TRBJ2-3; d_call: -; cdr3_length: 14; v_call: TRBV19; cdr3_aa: CASKGVWDTDTQYF
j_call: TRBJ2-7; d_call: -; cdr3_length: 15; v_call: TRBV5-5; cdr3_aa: CASSLVASSSYEQYF
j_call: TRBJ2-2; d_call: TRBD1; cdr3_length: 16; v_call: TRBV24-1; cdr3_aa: CATSDSSKTGEGELFF
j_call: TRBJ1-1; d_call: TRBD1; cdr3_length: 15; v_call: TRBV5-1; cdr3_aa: CASSLEGQGASEAFF
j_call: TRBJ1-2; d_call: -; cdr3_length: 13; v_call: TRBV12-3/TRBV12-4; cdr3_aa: CASRKAGLGPYTF
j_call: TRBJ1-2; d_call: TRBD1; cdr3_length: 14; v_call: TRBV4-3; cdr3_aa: CASSQGQGSIGYTF
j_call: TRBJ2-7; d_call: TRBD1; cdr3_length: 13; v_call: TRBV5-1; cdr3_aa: CASSLMAGGASDF
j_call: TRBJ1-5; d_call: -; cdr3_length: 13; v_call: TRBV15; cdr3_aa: CATSRAINQPQHF
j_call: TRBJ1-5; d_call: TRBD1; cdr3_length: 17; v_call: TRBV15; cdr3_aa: CATSRVFHRGVWQPQHF
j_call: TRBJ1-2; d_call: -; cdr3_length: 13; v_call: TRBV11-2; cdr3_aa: CASSLERNYGYTF